This T cell receptor beta chain was captured by sequencing in a study of shared clonotypes between healthy human individuals. About the research overall: The donor group consisted of a couple of women and a few men, aged 18 to 49.

The assay was immunoSEQ multiplex PCR, and TCRdb's table has in-frame clones only and misses some. The sample consists of roughly 2 million clones, approximately 96% of them appearing once. As regards this clone: Its matching antigen is unknown.

Study-wide results and limits: Depth was large, yet rarefaction showed that sorted-subset sequencing was incomplete.

Looked up from germline, CDR1 is MDHEN and CDR2 is SYDVKM. Trimming stripped 5 bases from V and 9 bases from J, with 8 bases between. There are 11 residues in the CDR3. Sequenced sample: naive CD4+ T cells sorted from blood. The subset is: CD45RA+ positively selected. The TCR originated in a young man in good health. The V call is TRBV28, the J call TRBJ1-5; no firm D call. CDR3 DNA: TGTGCCAGCAGTCTACGGGGGCCCCAGCATTTT. Protein product: CASSLRGPQHF.